The rows below give T cell receptor beta chains drawn from one sample of a study of response to subunit inactivated influenza vaccine. TCRdb used MiXCR to reprocess the RT-PCR reads, holding one entry per CDR3 protein. Here the sample spans 530,000 or so distinct CDR3 sequences, 12% being singletons. Sequencing was performed on PBMCs from blood, taken on the day of vaccination. The receptors were gathered from a man over 45 who received an inactivated influenza vaccine. The CDR3 runs from the conserved cysteine through the conserved F or W. D genes are given only for firm matches. Expanded clones are given a class, and other clones once, few, many or no size at all.

>few|TRBD1|TRBJ2-5|TRBV20-1
TGCAGTGCTAACAACAGGGGTCCAGAGACCCAGTACTTC
CSANNRGPETQYF
>few|-|TRBJ1-1|TRBV7-9
TGTGCCAGCAGGCCCGGGGCCAGGAACACTGAAGCTTTCTTT
CASRPGARNTEAFF
>-|TRBD2|TRBJ2-1|TRBV9
TGTGCCAGCAGCGTAGCTCCGGCGGGGGCCTACAATGAGCAGTTCTTC
CASSVAPAGAYNEQFF
>few|-|TRBJ2-7|TRBV15
TGTGCCACCAGCAGAGTACAGAGACCAAGCTCCTACGAGCAGTACTTC
CATSRVQRPSSYEQYF
>few|-|TRBJ2-7|TRBV20-1
TGCAGTGCTAGAGGAACCCTAGCTGCTTACGAGCAGTACTTC
CSARGTLAAYEQYF
>few|-|TRBJ2-1|TRBV9
TGTGCCAGCAGCGTAGGGGTGGTGGGCAATGAGCAGTTCTTC
CASSVGVVGNEQFF
>few|-|TRBJ1-5|TRBV5-1
TGCGCCAGCAGCCCCTACCCGGGGATCAATCAGCCCCAGCATTTT
CASSPYPGINQPQHF
>-|TRBD1|TRBJ2-5|TRBV10-3
TGTGCCACCCGGGATGAGACAGGGGGAGAGACCCAGTACTTC
CATRDETGGETQYF
>many|-|TRBJ1-1|TRBV25-1
TGTGCCAGCAGAGGTGTAGGTAGGGTCCTGAACACTGAAGCTTTCTTT
CASRGVGRVLNTEAFF
>-|-|TRBJ2-1|TRBV10-3
TGTGCCATCAGCCTCGGCAGGGGAGTCAATGAGCAGTTCTTC
CAISLGRGVNEQFF
>-|-|TRBJ1-6|TRBV28
TGTGCCAGCAGAGGACAAGGAATCTATAATTCACCCCTCCACTTT
CASRGQGIYNSPLHF
>-|TRBD2|TRBJ2-1|TRBV20-1
TGCAGTGCTAGGAGTCTAGCGGGGGGGCCCGGTGAGCAGTTCTTC
CSARSLAGGPGEQFF
>few|TRBD1|TRBJ2-7|TRBV5-1
TGCGCCAGCAGCTTGGCAATCGACAGGGGGTTATCATCCGAGCAGTACTTC
CASSLAIDRGLSSEQYF
>few|-|TRBJ2-1|TRBV12-3/TRBV12-4
TGTGCCAGCAGCCGAGAGCCGCCCGAGCAGTTCTTC
CASSREPPEQFF
>-|TRBD2|TRBJ2-1|TRBV18
TGTGCCAGCTCACCAGTAGTAGGCGGGAGGTACAATGAGCAGTTCTTC
CASSPVVGGRYNEQFF
>-|-|TRBJ2-5|TRBV4-2
TGTGCCAGCAGCCAAGAAGCCAGACCGGAAGAGACCCAGTACTTC
CASSQEARPEETQYF